The sequence of this TCR beta chain was determined in a study of blood T cell repertoires in COVID-19. Clones were sequenced by immunoSEQ multiplex PCR, and TCRdb holds only the in-frame ones, with some missing. The sample carries 330,000 or so clones, approximately 87% recorded once. J was trimmed by 8 bases and V by 4 bases; bases with no gene match: 13. The V gene's germline CDR1 is SGHRS and CDR2 YFSETQ. The CDR3 is 17 amino acids. The sample taken for sequencing was PBMCs or T cells enriched from blood (not recorded which). The clonotype was recovered from a middle-aged man in a cohort exposed to, infected with or recovered from COVID-19 (not recorded which). V usage is TRBV5-1 and J usage is TRBJ2-2; 11 bases agree with TRBD2. CDR3 loop: CASSLPTSGVAQGELFF. CDR3 DNA sequence: TGCGCCAGCAGCCTTCCGACTAGCGGGGTTGCCCAGGGGGAGCTGTTTTTT.